This TCR beta chain was observed in a study of blood T cell repertoires in COVID-19. This clone was detected once. Trimming left V 4 bases short and J 1 base short, with 4 bases between. Germline CDR1 and CDR2: SGHVS and FNYEAQ. There are 13 residues in the CDR3. Source study methods: Reference gene primers were amplified, and this amplification served to estimate nucleated cell counts. Libraries were prepared by immunoSEQ multiplex PCR; TCRdb keeps only in-frame clonotypes and omits some of them. The V and J calls and clone size were taken over from that table, and D and trimming were inferred from the DNA. The sample lists a few hundred thousand clones; approximately 90% were seen once.

This receptor was taken from a woman in her fifties or sixties who had recovered from COVID-19. The sample taken for sequencing was peripheral blood. The chain has TRBV7-6 and TRBJ2-2; D gene unclear. In DNA form, the CDR3 reads TGTGCCAGCAGCTCGAGGAACACCGGGGAGCTGTTTTTT. Translating it yields CASSSRNTGELFF.